This T cell receptor (beta chain) emerged from a study of CD8 T cells in ankylosing spondylitis. TCRdb redid the calling of the 5' RACE reads with MiXCR, one entry per CDR3 protein. Altogether about 240,000 distinct CDR3 sequences are present, roughly 8% being singletons, with the ten largest covering 4% to 5.5%. This clonotype has only a few counts. Germline values: CDR1 SGHAT, CDR2 FQDESV (reference sequence). The germline V and J ends were trimmed by 4 bases and 0 bases, with 18 bases remaining between them. There are 18 residues in the CDR3. This clonotype was obtained from a female donor with ankylosing spondylitis or in good health (not recorded which). Material: blood, either unsorted or a sorted T cell fraction (not recorded which). The chain recombines TRBV11-1 with TRBJ2-2; D ambiguous. The CDR3 protein is CASSSAPFGSANTGELFF. The CDR3 bases are TGTGCCAGCAGCTCGGCCCCCTTTGGCAGCGCGAACACCGGGGAGCTGTTTTTT.